This is a list of T cell receptor beta chains from one sample in a study of shared clonotypes between healthy human individuals. Sequenced by immunoSEQ multiplex PCR; TCRdb stores in-frame clones only, minus some. The profile shows about 2 million clones, approximately 94% of them singletons. Sequenced input: naive CD8+ T cells sorted from blood. These receptors were collected from a man aged 18 to 30 in good health. The CDR3 runs from the conserved cysteine through the conserved F or W. The D gene is left open where the match is weak. A row's size may be missing; if present it is once, few, many or a size class.

16,TRBJ1-4,NA,TRBV9,NA,TGTGCCAGCAGCGTAGGTCCCGGCGCAACTAATGAAAAACTGTTTTTT,CASSVGPGATNEKLFF
16,TRBJ1-5,NA,TRBV6-8,TRBD1,TGTGCCAGCAGTTACCCGGGACAGTCATATCGGGAAGCCCAGCATTTT,CASSYPGQSYREAQHF
13,TRBJ2-1,NA,TRBV29-1,NA,TGCAGCGTTGACGAGCCCCCCTACAATGAGCAGTTCTTC,CSVDEPPYNEQFF
14,TRBJ1-2,NA,TRBV5-4,NA,TGTGCCAGCAGCTTGGCCGGGGCTGGGGGCGGCTACACCTTC,CASSLAGAGGGYTF
16,TRBJ2-3,NA,TRBV5-1,NA,TGCGCCAGCAGCCTGGGGCTAAGCGGAAGCCCAGATACGCAGTATTTT,CASSLGLSGSPDTQYF
16,TRBJ1-3,NA,TRBV5-1,NA,TGCGCCAGCAGCTTACAAGGACCCCCTCCACTTGACACCATATATTTT,CASSLQGPPPLDTIYF
14,TRBJ2-5,NA,TRBV6-1,NA,TGTGCCAGCAGGACAGAAATCCTCCAAGAGACCCAGTACTTC,CASRTEILQETQYF
16,TRBJ2-7,NA,TRBV19,TRBD1,TGTGCCAGTAGTCCACAACCCGGGACAGGCTCCTACGAGCAGTACTTC,CASSPQPGTGSYEQYF
14,TRBJ2-5,NA,TRBV4-1,NA,TGCGCCAGCAGCCAACGACAGATACGTGAGACCCAGTACTTC,CASSQRQIRETQYF
15,TRBJ1-2,NA,TRBV28,TRBD1,TGTGCCAGCAGTGTACGAAGACAGGGGGAATTTGGCTACACCTTC,CASSVRRQGEFGYTF
16,TRBJ2-3,NA,TRBV9,NA,TGTGCCAGCAGCGAAAATAGGGGCAGCGTGGCAGATACGCAGTATTTT,CASSENRGSVADTQYF
15,TRBJ1-1,NA,TRBV13,TRBD1,TGTGCCAGCAGCGCAACAGGGGGCATGAACACTGAAGCTTTCTTT,CASSATGGMNTEAFF
14,TRBJ2-7,NA,TRBV9,NA,TGTGCCAGCAGCGGGGAGGGGGACGGTTACGAGCAGTACTTC,CASSGEGDGYEQYF
16,TRBJ1-1,NA,TRBV7-9,NA,TGTGCCAGCAGCTCAACATCAGGAGGGCCGGTCACTGAAGCTTTCTTT,CASSSTSGGPVTEAFF
14,TRBJ2-7,NA,TRBV30,TRBD1,TGTGCCTGGAAGGGGACAGGGGGCCTCGGCGAGCAGTACTTC,CAWKGTGGLGEQYF
13,TRBJ2-3,NA,TRBV7-9,NA,TGTGCCAGCAGTATACAGGCCGAAGATACGCAGTATTTT,CASSIQAEDTQYF
14,TRBJ1-2,NA,TRBV7-9,NA,TGTGCCAGCAGCACACCCGGGGTTAACTATGGCTACACCTTC,CASSTPGVNYGYTF
14,TRBJ2-7,NA,TRBV10-2,NA,TGCGCCAGCAGTGAGTCGGCGGGACCCTACGAGCAGTACTTC,CASSESAGPYEQYF
13,TRBJ2-5,few,TRBV7-9,TRBD1,TGTGCCAGCAGCCTAGGGACAGAAGAGACCCAGTACTTC,CASSLGTEETQYF
13,TRBJ2-7,NA,TRBV27,NA,TGTGCCAGCAGTTTAGGGAGAACTAGCGAGCAGTACTTC,CASSLGRTSEQYF
16,TRBJ2-7,NA,TRBV19,TRBD2,TGTGCCAGTAGTATAGGAAAAGCGGGGATCGGTTACGAGCAGTACTTC,CASSIGKAGIGYEQYF
14,TRBJ2-2,NA,TRBV7-9,TRBD1,TGTGCCAGCAGCCCCGGACAGGGGGCATGGGAGCTGTTTTTT,CASSPGQGAWELFF
16,TRBJ2-7,NA,TRBV4-2,TRBD2,TGTGCCAGCAGCCAAGAAAGGGCCGGGGGGAACTACGAGCAGTACTTC,CASSQERAGGNYEQYF
14,TRBJ2-2,NA,TRBV4-1,NA,TGCGCCAGCAGCCAAATCCGGGGAGCCGGGGAGCTGTTTTTT,CASSQIRGAGELFF
16,TRBJ2-7,NA,TRBV4-1,NA,TGCGCCAGCAGCCAAGATGTCACGGGCTCGGGGGACGAGCAGTACTTC,CASSQDVTGSGDEQYF
13,TRBJ2-1,NA,TRBV6-1,NA,TGTGCCAGCAGTGGGGACTTATACAATGAGCAGTTCTTC,CASSGDLYNEQFF
16,TRBJ2-7,NA,TRBV7-9,NA,TGTGCCAGCAGCTTTTCGGCCGACAGCTTCTCCTACGAGCAGTACTTC,CASSFSADSFSYEQYF
14,TRBJ2-7,NA,TRBV29-1,TRBD1,TGCAGCGTCGTGGACAGGCCACCCCCCTACGAGCAGTACTTC,CSVVDRPPPYEQYF
16,TRBJ2-3,NA,TRBV10-3,TRBD2,TGTGCCATCAGTGAGTCGGGACTAGTTAGAACAGATACGCAGTATTTT,CAISESGLVRTDTQYF
13,TRBJ1-3,NA,TRBV19,NA,TGTGCCAGTATTCCAGACTCTGGAAACACCATATATTTT,CASIPDSGNTIYF
15,TRBJ2-7,NA,TRBV27,NA,TGTGCCAGCGGCAACCTAGGGTACGAGACCTACGAGCAGTACTTC,CASGNLGYETYEQYF
13,TRBJ2-7,NA,TRBV13,NA,TGTGCCAGCACCCAAGGCGAGACCTACGAGCAGTACTTC,CASTQGETYEQYF
15,TRBJ2-3,NA,TRBV9,NA,TGTGCCAGCAGCGTAGTGGAGGGCCCCACAGATACGCAGTATTTT,CASSVVEGPTDTQYF
15,TRBJ2-7,NA,TRBV7-9,TRBD1,TGTGCCAGCAGCCCTAGATCGGACAGGGAGCACGAGCAGTACTTC,CASSPRSDREHEQYF
15,TRBJ2-7,few,TRBV7-2,NA,TGTGCCAGCAGCTTAGTGGAGGGCAGGGGCGACGAGCAGTACTTC,CASSLVEGRGDEQYF
12,TRBJ1-1,NA,TRBV9,NA,TGTGCCAGCAGTTCGGGGGACACTGAAGCTTTCTTT,CASSSGDTEAFF
13,TRBJ2-6,NA,TRBV9,NA,TGTGCCAGCAGCGTTTTTGGGGCCAACGTCCTGACTTTC,CASSVFGANVLTF
13,TRBJ2-7,NA,TRBV5-4,NA,TGTGCCAGCAGCTTGGACGGCTACTACGAGCAGTACTTC,CASSLDGYYEQYF
16,TRBJ2-7,once,TRBV27,NA,TGTGCCAGCAGTTTATCGGGATACGGTGGTTCCTACGAGCAGTACTTC,CASSLSGYGGSYEQYF
13,TRBJ2-7,NA,TRBV2,TRBD1,TGTGCCATCCAGGACAGGGGTTCCTACGAGCAGTACTTC,CAIQDRGSYEQYF
14,TRBJ2-4,NA,TRBV5-6,TRBD1,TGTGCCAGCAACCTCCCGGGACAGGGAAACATTCAGTACTTC,CASNLPGQGNIQYF
13,TRBJ2-2,NA,TRBV7-9,NA,TGTGCCAGCAGCTCCTCGGCGGGCGGGGAGCTGTTTTTT,CASSSSAGGELFF
16,TRBJ2-5,NA,TRBV11-1,TRBD1,TGTGCCAGCAGGCCTCGGCCTGGGACAGCACAAGAGACCCAGTACTTC,CASRPRPGTAQETQYF
15,TRBJ2-5,NA,TRBV11-3,TRBD2,TGTGCCAGCAGCTTAGATCTGGGAGGGATACAGACCCAGTACTTC,CASSLDLGGIQTQYF
14,TRBJ2-1,NA,TRBV27,NA,TGTGCCAGCAGTTTAGTAGGCGGCTACAATGAGCAGTTCTTC,CASSLVGGYNEQFF
15,TRBJ2-3,NA,TRBV7-2,TRBD2,TGTGCCAGCAGCCGTTGGGCTAGCGGGGCAGATACGCAGTATTTT,CASSRWASGADTQYF
13,TRBJ1-2,NA,TRBV5-5,NA,TGTGCCAGCAGCTTGGGGGCGGACTATGGCTACACCTTC,CASSLGADYGYTF
15,TRBJ2-1,NA,TRBV9,TRBD2,TGTGCCAGCAGCGCTAGCGGGACCTCCTACAATGAGCAGTTCTTC,CASSASGTSYNEQFF
13,TRBJ2-2,NA,TRBV13,NA,TGTGCCAGCAGCCTATACAGGGCCGGGGAGCTGTTTTTT,CASSLYRAGELFF
13,TRBJ2-4,once,TRBV2,NA,TGTGCCAGCAGTGAAGCGCTTCAGACGGTTCAGTACTTC,CASSEALQTVQYF
14,TRBJ2-7,NA,TRBV10-2,NA,TGCGCCAGCAGTGAGTCGAGGATCGATTACGAGCAGTACTTC,CASSESRIDYEQYF